This is a list of T cell receptor beta chains from one sample in a study of blood T cells in healthy people across ages. TCRdb re-analysed the 5' RACE reads in MiXCR, keeping a single row per CDR3 protein. The table has hundreds of thousands of distinct CDR3 sequences, approximately 60% seen once. Sequenced input: blood. The receptors were gathered from a man aged 35 to 55 in good health. CDR3s include the opening cysteine and the closing phenylalanine or tryptophan. D genes are given only for firm matches. A clone size is listed for some rows: how often the clone was seen (once, few, many), or a class if it is expanded.

j_call clone_size cdr3_length v_call d_call cdr3_nt cdr3_aa
TRBJ1-2 . 12 TRBV14 . TGTGCCAGCAGCCAAGTAGAGGAGGGCTACACCTTC CASSQVEEGYTF
TRBJ2-5 . 19 TRBV5-1 . TGCGCCAGCAGCTTGGGAATTCGCCGGGACACCTTAACAAGGGAGACCCAGTACTTC CASSLGIRRDTLTRETQYF
TRBJ2-3 . 15 TRBV5-1 . TGCGCCAGCAGCTTGGTGTCAGGGATTGCAGATACGCAGTATTTT CASSLVSGIADTQYF
TRBJ2-1 . 16 TRBV20-1 TRBD2 TGCAGTGCTAGCGCGGGACTAGCGGGGGGAACAAATGAGCAGTTCTTC CSASAGLAGGTNEQFF
TRBJ2-3 few 15 TRBV4-1 TRBD2 TGCGCCAGCAGCCCGCTAGCGGGAGGGCATGATACGCAGTATTTT CASSPLAGGHDTQYF
TRBJ2-3 . 15 TRBV3-1 TRBD2 TGTGCCAGCAGCCCAAGGACTAGCGAGGCAGATACGCAGTATTTT CASSPRTSEADTQYF
TRBJ2-3 . 14 TRBV7-3 . TGTGCCACCAGCAGGGGTGCTAGCACAGATACGCAGTATTTT CATSRGASTDTQYF
TRBJ2-3 few 13 TRBV12-3/TRBV12-4 . TGTGCCAGCAGAATTAGGGGCACAGATACGCAGTATTTT CASRIRGTDTQYF
TRBJ1-5 . 16 TRBV3-1 . TGTGCCAGCAGCCAAGGAGATGGGGGGAGCAATCAGCCCCAGCATTTT CASSQGDGGSNQPQHF
TRBJ1-5 once 15 TRBV12-3/TRBV12-4 . TGTGCCAACAGCCCCACCGAGGGTAGCAATCAGCCCCAGCATTTT CANSPTEGSNQPQHF
TRBJ1-6 . 16 TRBV27 . TGTGCCAGCGGCCGAAGAGGAGGCTCCTATAATTCACCCCTCCACTTT CASGRRGGSYNSPLHF